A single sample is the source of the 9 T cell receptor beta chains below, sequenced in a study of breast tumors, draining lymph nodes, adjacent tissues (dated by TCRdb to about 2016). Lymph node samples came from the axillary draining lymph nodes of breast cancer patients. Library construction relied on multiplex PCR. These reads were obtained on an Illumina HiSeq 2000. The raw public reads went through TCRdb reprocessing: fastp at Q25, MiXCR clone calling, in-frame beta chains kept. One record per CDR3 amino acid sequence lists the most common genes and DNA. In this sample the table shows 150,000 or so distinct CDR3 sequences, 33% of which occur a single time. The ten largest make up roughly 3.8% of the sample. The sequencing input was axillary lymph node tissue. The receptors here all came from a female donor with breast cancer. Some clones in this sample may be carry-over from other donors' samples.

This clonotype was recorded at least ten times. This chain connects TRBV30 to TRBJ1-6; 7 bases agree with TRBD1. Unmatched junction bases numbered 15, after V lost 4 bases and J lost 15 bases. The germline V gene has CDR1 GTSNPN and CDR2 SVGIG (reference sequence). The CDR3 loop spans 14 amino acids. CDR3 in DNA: TGTGCCTGGAAACAACGATCGACAGGGTTGGTCCTCCACTTT. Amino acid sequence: CAWKQRSTGLVLHF.

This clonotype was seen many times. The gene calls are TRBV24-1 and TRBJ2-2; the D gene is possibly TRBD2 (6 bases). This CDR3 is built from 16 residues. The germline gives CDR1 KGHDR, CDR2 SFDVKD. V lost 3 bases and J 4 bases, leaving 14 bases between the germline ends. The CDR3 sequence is CATSDTRDFATGELFF. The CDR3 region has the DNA TGTGCCACCAGTGATACCCGGGACTTCGCCACCGGGGAGCTGTTTTTT.

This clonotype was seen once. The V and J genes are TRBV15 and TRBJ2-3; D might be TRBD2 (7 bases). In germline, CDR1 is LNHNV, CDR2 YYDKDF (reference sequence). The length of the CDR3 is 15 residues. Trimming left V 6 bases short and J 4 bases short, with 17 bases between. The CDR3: CATRDTRGAPDTQYF. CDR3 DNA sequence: TGTGCCACCAGAGATACTCGGGGGGCACCAGATACGCAGTATTTT. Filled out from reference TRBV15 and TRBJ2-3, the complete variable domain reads DAMVIQNPRYQVTQFGKPVTLSCSQTLNHNVMYWYQQKSSQAPKLLFHYYDKDFNNEADTPDNFQSRRPNTSFCFLDIRSPGLGDTAMYLCATRDTRGAPDTQYFGPGTRLTVL.

The CDR3 region is CASSPRQGGTGNTIYF. The CDR3 coding sequence is TGTGCCAGCAGCCCAAGACAAGGGGGCACTGGAAACACCATATATTTT. The genes are TRBV9 and TRBJ1-3, with TRBD1 matching 7 bases. V lost 4 bases and J lost 2; bases outside the gene matches: 9. The CDR3 runs to 16 residues. CDR1 SGDLS and CDR2 YYNGEE come from the germline V gene.

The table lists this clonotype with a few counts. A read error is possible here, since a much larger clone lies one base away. The CDR3 protein is CASSLGTTGGAGAGTQYF. DNA for the CDR3: TGTGCCAGCAGCTTGGGGACTACCGGGGGGGCGGGTGCCGGTACGCAGTATTTT. The chain joins TRBV5-5 to TRBJ2-3, with 8 bases matching TRBD2. CDR1 SGHKS and CDR2 YYEKEE come from the germline V gene (reference sequence). With V trimmed by 0 bases and J by 8 bases, 17 bases remained unmatched. This CDR3 region has 18 residues. Drawing the rest from reference TRBV5-5 and TRBJ2-3, the complete variable domain is DAGVTQSPTHLIKTRGQQVTLRCSPISGHKSVSWYQQVLGQGPQFIFQYYEKEERGRGNFPDRFSARQFPNYSSELNVNALLLGDSALYLCASSLGTTGGAGAGTQYFGPGTRLTVL.

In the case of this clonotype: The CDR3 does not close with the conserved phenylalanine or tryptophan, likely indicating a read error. The CDR3 DNA reads TGTGCCAGCGGATCACAGGGGATCAGCAATCAGCCCCAGCATTTA. Residues: CASGSQGISNQPQHL. The rearrangement joins TRBV2 to TRBJ1-5; 7 positions match TRBD1. CDR1 SNHLY and CDR2 FYNNEI come from the germline V gene. This CDR3 contains 15 residues. V shed 8 bases and J 1 base; nucleotides not matched to a gene: 8.

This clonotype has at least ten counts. The CDR3 spells CASSVGTGVLGVPDTQYF. Written as DNA, the CDR3 is TGTGCCAGCAGTGTTGGGACAGGGGTCTTAGGAGTACCAGATACGCAGTATTTT. V gene TRBV25-1 combines with J gene TRBJ2-3; 10 bases are a match to TRBD1. CDR3 length: 18 amino acids. V was clipped by 4 bases and J by 4 bases; unmatched bases: 14. Germline values: CDR1 MGHDK, CDR2 SYGVNS. The whole variable domain, filled in from reference TRBV25-1 and TRBJ2-3, reads EADIYQTPRYLVIGTGKKITLECSQTMGHDKMYWYQQDPGMELHLIHYSYGVNSTEKGDLSSESTVSRIRTEHFPLTLESARPSHTSQYLCASSVGTGVLGVPDTQYFGPGTRLTVL.

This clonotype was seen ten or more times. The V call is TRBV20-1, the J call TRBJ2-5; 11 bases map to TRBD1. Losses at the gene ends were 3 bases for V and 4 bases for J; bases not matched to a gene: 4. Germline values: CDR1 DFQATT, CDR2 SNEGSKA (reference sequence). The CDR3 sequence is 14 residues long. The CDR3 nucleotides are TGCAGTGCTAGGCCCGGGACAGGGGGAGAGACCCAGTACTTC. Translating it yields CSARPGTGGETQYF.

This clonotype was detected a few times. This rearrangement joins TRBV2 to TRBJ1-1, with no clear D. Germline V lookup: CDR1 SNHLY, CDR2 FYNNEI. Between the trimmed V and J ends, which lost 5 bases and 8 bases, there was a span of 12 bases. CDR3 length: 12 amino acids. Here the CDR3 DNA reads TGTGCCAGCAGTCCCGCAGCCAGGGAAGCTTTCTTT. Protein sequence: CASSPAAREAFF.